A single TCR beta chain is shown here with its context. Its antigen remains unknown. V lost 0 bases to trimming and J lost 5 bases, with 5 bases between them. The length of the CDR3 is 12 residues. The data are from a study of post-analysis software for immune sequencing data. Study-level background: The patients showed relapsing-remitting, secondary progressive and progressive-relapsing multiple sclerosis courses. Points from the study as a whole: Patients had higher frequencies than controls of about five TRBV segments, including TRBV5-6, TRBV5-1 and TRBV20-1. When the samples were clustered directly with F measure, those that had been prepared in the same batch showed strong co-clustering.

The library was made from cDNA and included unique molecular identifiers. A single record per CDR3 protein comes from TCRdb applying MiXCR to the PCR reads. The sample has about 820,000 distinct CDR3 sequences; approximately 57% are singletons. This TCR came from a girl aged 5 to 17 with multiple sclerosis. The chain couples TRBV12-3 or TRBV12-4 to TRBJ2-7, with D unclear. Material: blood. CDR3 residues: CASSLAPDEQYF. The CDR3 bases are TGTGCCAGCAGTTTAGCTCCGGACGAGCAGTACTTC.